This T cell receptor beta chain was found in a study of T cells expressing NK-cell markers. About the research overall: Out of eight donors sequenced, seven tested HCMV-seropositive and the remaining one seronegative.

5'RACE template switching with UMIs generated TCR beta cDNA. TCRdb reanalyzed the 5' RACE reads and collapses them to one entry per CDR3 protein, without DNA. The listing records under 500,000 distinct CDR3 sequences. Concerning this clonotype itself: The antigen is not known.

Study-wide points: Over 5 donors showed dominant NKG2C+ clonotypes comprising roughly 1.0-7.5% of their CD8+ T cells.

The specimen sequenced was blood T cells: a sorted CD56 or NKG2C T cell subset, CD4+ or CD8+ T cells, or bulk PBMC T cells (not recorded which). The receptor was derived from a woman between 18 and 70 years old in good health.

The CDR3 is CASSQDRGGTEAFF. The rearrangement joins TRBV4-3 to TRBJ1-1; TCRdb lists TRBD1, though no DNA is available to test this call. CDR1 is LGHNA, CDR2 YSLEER, per germline. The CDR3 totals 14 residues.